These T cell receptor beta chains were read from a single sample in a study of blood T cell repertoires in COVID-19. The assay was immunoSEQ multiplex PCR, and TCRdb's table has in-frame clones only and misses some. The sample carries some 69,000 clones, 75% to 85% recorded once. The sequencing input was peripheral blood. These receptors were obtained from a woman between 65 and 79 years old with acute or convalescent COVID-19. Each CDR3 is given with its conserved first and last residue. D genes are given only for firm matches. Expanded clones are given a class, and other clones once, few, many or no size at all.

.	.	TRBJ1-1	TRBV27	CASSLRFVSTEAFF	TGTGCCAGCAGTTTACGGTTTGTGAGCACTGAAGCTTTCTTT
.	.	TRBJ1-2	TRBV10-3	CAISSQGSYGYTF	TGTGCCATCAGTTCACAGGGCTCATACGGCTACACCTTC
.	.	TRBJ1-2	TRBV5-6	CASSLFPPRGTYGYTF	TGTGCCAGCAGCTTGTTTCCTCCCCGGGGAACTTATGGCTACACCTTC
.	.	TRBJ2-5	TRBV5-5	CASSLGGKETQYF	TGTGCCAGCAGCTTGGGAGGAAAAGAGACCCAGTACTTC
.	TRBD2	TRBJ2-7	TRBV4-1	CASSQDWLAGPYEQYF	TGCGCCAGCAGCCAAGATTGGCTAGCGGGCCCCTACGAGCAGTACTTC
.	TRBD1	TRBJ1-5	TRBV28	CASISDRGRVQPQHF	TGTGCCAGCATTAGCGACAGGGGAAGGGTTCAGCCCCAGCATTTT
.	.	TRBJ1-4	TRBV2	CASSERGFPNEKLFF	TGTGCCAGCAGTGAAAGGGGGTTCCCTAATGAAAAACTGTTTTTT
.	TRBD1	TRBJ1-3	TRBV2	CASRTGVRSGNTIYF	TGTGCCAGCAGAACAGGGGTCCGCTCTGGAAACACCATATATTTT
few	.	TRBJ2-5	TRBV7-6	CASSLRGGQLQETQYF	TGTGCCAGCAGCTTAAGGGGAGGTCAGCTCCAAGAGACCCAGTACTTC
.	TRBD1	TRBJ2-5	TRBV30	CAREGAGGWKTQYF	TGTGCCCGGGAAGGCGCAGGGGGCTGGAAGACCCAGTACTTC
few	TRBD2	TRBJ2-7	TRBV7-3	CASSLTGVAGEQYF	TGTGCCAGCAGCTTAACGGGAGTAGCGGGAGAGCAGTACTTC
.	TRBD2	TRBJ2-7	TRBV12-5	CASGPTSGNSYEQYF	TGTGCTAGTGGTCCGACTAGCGGGAATTCCTACGAGCAGTACTTC
.	TRBD1	TRBJ2-7	TRBV29-1	CSVLTWGRGHYEQYF	TGCAGCGTTCTTACGTGGGGCAGGGGGCACTACGAGCAGTACTTC
.	TRBD1	TRBJ2-3	TRBV2	CASSNTRGSTDTQYF	TGTGCCAGCAGTAACACCAGGGGGAGCACAGATACGCAGTATTTT
once	TRBD2	TRBJ2-7	TRBV7-6	CASSLRLAGAYEQYF	TGTGCCAGCAGCTTAAGACTAGCGGGAGCCTACGAGCAGTACTTC
few	.	TRBJ2-1	TRBV20-1	CSAREYGLQFF	TGCAGTGCTAGAGAGTACGGGTTGCAGTTCTTC
once	TRBD2	TRBJ2-1	TRBV12-3/TRBV12-4	CASTTGTSGEQFF	TGTGCCAGCACAACCGGGACTAGCGGAGAACAGTTCTTC
few	TRBD1	TRBJ1-2	TRBV19	CASSPKILRTTGKGYTF	TGTGCCAGTAGTCCGAAAATATTACGGACGACAGGGAAAGGCTACACCTTC
.	.	TRBJ2-3	TRBV21-1	CASSKGGRATDTQYF	TGTGCCAGCAGCAAAGGAGGGAGGGCCACAGATACGCAGTATTTT
.	.	TRBJ2-1	TRBV7-2	CASSSRTLTYNEQFF	TGTGCCAGCAGCAGTCGGACACTAACCTACAATGAGCAGTTCTTC
.	.	TRBJ1-2	TRBV7-9	CASSLSLYGYTF	TGTGCCAGCAGCTTGTCTCTCTATGGCTACACCTTC
.	TRBD1	TRBJ1-5	TRBV2	CASSDRGQEQPQHF	TGTGCCAGCAGTGACAGGGGGCAAGAACAGCCCCAGCATTTT
.	.	TRBJ2-7	TRBV10-3	CAISGGGPSGEQYF	TGTGCCATCAGTGGCGGAGGGCCCTCCGGCGAGCAGTACTTC
.	TRBD1	TRBJ1-5	TRBV18	CASSPETGVQPQHF	TGTGCCAGCTCGCCCGAGACAGGGGTTCAGCCCCAGCATTTT
.	.	TRBJ2-1	TRBV5-1	CASSLEAGGSSYNEQFF	TGCGCCAGCAGCTTGGAAGCTGGCGGTAGCTCCTACAATGAGCAGTTCTTC
.	.	TRBJ1-5	TRBV28	CASRTGYGQPQHF	TGTGCCAGCAGAACAGGGTACGGTCAGCCCCAGCATTTT
.	.	TRBJ2-5	TRBV28	CARSPGNETQYF	TGTGCCAGGTCCCCAGGAAACGAGACCCAGTACTTC
few	.	TRBJ1-3	TRBV28	CASSSGRMRNTIYF	TGTGCCAGCAGTTCGGGTAGGATGAGAAACACCATATATTTT
few	TRBD1	TRBJ1-4	TRBV9	CASSVGGRTGREKLFF	TGTGCCAGCAGCGTAGGGGGTCGGACAGGGAGGGAAAAACTGTTTTTT
.	TRBD2	TRBJ2-2	TRBV11-3	CASSLASTSGSRLGELFF	TGTGCCAGCAGCTTAGCCTCGACTAGCGGGAGTAGGCTCGGGGAGCTGTTTTTT
.	TRBD1	TRBJ2-3	TRBV5-5	CASRTGGADTQYF	TGTGCCAGCCGGACAGGGGGCGCAGATACGCAGTATTTT
.	.	TRBJ1-2	TRBV12-3/TRBV12-4	CASSLRGGYTF	TGTGCCAGCAGTCTCAGGGGAGGCTACACCTTC
.	TRBD1	TRBJ1-5	TRBV2	CASSARDRRNQPQHF	TGTGCCAGCAGTGCGAGGGACAGGCGGAATCAGCCCCAGCATTTT
.	TRBD1	TRBJ1-6	TRBV28	CASSLPGQSNSPLHF	TGTGCCAGCAGTCTCCCGGGACAGTCGAATTCACCCCTCCACTTT
.	.	TRBJ2-7	TRBV6-1	CASSDRYDEQYF	TGTGCCAGCAGTGATAGATACGACGAGCAGTACTTC
.	.	TRBJ2-1	TRBV11-3	CASSQRAGSTYNEQFF	TGTGCCAGCAGCCAGAGGGCGGGATCAACCTACAATGAGCAGTTCTTC
.	.	TRBJ1-5	TRBV28	CASRATGNQPQHF	TGTGCCAGCAGAGCGACAGGCAATCAGCCCCAGCATTTT
.	.	TRBJ2-1	TRBV18	CASSPPRGAYNEQFF	TGTGCCAGCTCACCACCCAGGGGCGCATACAATGAGCAGTTCTTC
.	TRBD2	TRBJ2-2	TRBV6-6	CASRRLASGELFF	TGTGCCAGCAGACGACTAGCTTCAGGGGAGCTGTTTTTT
.	TRBD2	TRBJ2-7	TRBV5-1	CASSASGPPYEQYF	TGCGCCAGCAGCGCTAGCGGGCCCCCCTACGAGCAGTACTTC
.	TRBD2	TRBJ2-5	TRBV4-1	CASSQDLEAGGQETQYF	TGCGCCAGCAGCCAAGATTTGGAGGCGGGAGGGCAAGAGACCCAGTACTTC
.	.	TRBJ1-3	TRBV2	CASRIQYSSGNTIYF	TGTGCCAGCAGGATACAGTATTCTTCGGGAAACACCATATATTTT
once	.	TRBJ2-5	TRBV11-3	CASSFGEYSLRETQYF	TGTGCCAGCAGCTTCGGGGAATATTCACTGAGGGAGACCCAGTACTTC
.	TRBD2	TRBJ2-7	TRBV14	CASSQGPLIAGKIAYEQYF	TGTGCCAGCAGCCAAGGGCCCCTGATAGCGGGCAAAATAGCTTACGAGCAGTACTTC